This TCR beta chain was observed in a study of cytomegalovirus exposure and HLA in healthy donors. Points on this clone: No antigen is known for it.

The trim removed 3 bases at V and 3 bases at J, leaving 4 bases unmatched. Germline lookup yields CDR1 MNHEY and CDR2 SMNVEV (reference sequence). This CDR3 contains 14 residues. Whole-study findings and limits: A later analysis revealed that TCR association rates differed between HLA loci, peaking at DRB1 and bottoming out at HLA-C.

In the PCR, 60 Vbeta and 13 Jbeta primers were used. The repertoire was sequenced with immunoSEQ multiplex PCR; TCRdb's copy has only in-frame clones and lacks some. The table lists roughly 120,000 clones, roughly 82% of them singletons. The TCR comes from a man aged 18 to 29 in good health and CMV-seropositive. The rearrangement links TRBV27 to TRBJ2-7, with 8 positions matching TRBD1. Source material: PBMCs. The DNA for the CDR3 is TGTGCCAGCAGTTTCCGGGACAGGATCTACGAGCAGTACTTC. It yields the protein CASSFRDRIYEQYF.